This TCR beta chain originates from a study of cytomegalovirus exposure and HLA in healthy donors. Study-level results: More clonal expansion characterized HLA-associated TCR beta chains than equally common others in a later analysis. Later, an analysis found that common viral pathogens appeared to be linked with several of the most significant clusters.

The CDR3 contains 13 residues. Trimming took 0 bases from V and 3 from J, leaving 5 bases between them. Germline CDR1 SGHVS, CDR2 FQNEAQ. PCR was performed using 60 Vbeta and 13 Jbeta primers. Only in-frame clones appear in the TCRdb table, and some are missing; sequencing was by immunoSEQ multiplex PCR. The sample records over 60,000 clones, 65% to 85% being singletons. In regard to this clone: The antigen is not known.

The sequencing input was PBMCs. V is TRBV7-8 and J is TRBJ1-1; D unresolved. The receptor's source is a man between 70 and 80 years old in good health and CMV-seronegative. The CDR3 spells CASSLASDTEAFF. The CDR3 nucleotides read TGTGCCAGCAGCTTAGCGAGTGACACTGAAGCTTTCTTT.